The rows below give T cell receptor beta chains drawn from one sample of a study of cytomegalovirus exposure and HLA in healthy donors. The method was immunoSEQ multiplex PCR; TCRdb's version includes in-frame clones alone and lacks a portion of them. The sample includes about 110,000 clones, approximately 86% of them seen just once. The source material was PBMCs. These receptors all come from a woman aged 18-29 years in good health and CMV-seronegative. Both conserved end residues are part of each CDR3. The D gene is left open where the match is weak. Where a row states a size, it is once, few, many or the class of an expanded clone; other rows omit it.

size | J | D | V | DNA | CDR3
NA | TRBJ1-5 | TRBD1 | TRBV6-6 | TGTGCCAGCAGAGGGACAGGGGATCAGCCCCAGCATTTT | CASRGTGDQPQHF
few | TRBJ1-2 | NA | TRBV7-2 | TGTGCCAGCAGCTTAATTCGGTCAGGGGATGGCTACACCTTC | CASSLIRSGDGYTF
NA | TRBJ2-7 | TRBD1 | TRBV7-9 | TGTGCCAGCAGCTTACAGGGGGCGTTAGTAGGCGAGCAGTACTTC | CASSLQGALVGEQYF
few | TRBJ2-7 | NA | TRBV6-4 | TGTGCCAGCAGTGACTCGACGGAGGGGCCGAATTTAAGTTACGAGCAGTACTTC | CASSDSTEGPNLSYEQYF
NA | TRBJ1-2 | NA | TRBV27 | TGTGCCAGCAGTCCGGCAGGGAACTATAGCTACACCTTC | CASSPAGNYSYTF
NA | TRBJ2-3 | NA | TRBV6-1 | TGTGCCAGCAGTGAAGGGACTAGCACAGATACGCAGTATTTT | CASSEGTSTDTQYF
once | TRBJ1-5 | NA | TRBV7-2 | TGTGCCAGCAGCTTTCGAATAGCTCAGCCCCAGCATTTT | CASSFRIAQPQHF
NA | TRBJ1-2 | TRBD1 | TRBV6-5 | TGTGCCAGCAGCCGGGACAGCAACTATGGCTACACCTTC | CASSRDSNYGYTF
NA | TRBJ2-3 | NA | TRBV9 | TGTGCCAGCAGCGTACAGCAGGGCAGCACAGATACGCAGTATTTT | CASSVQQGSTDTQYF
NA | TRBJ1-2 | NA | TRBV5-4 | TGTGCCAGCAGCTTGGAGTACAGGCGAGGCTACACCTTC | CASSLEYRRGYTF
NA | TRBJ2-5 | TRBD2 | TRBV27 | TGTGCCAGCAGCAAACTAGCGGGGTTAGAGACCCAGTACTTC | CASSKLAGLETQYF
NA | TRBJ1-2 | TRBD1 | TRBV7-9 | TGTGCCAGCAGCAAGACAGGGTATGATGGCTACACCTTC | CASSKTGYDGYTF
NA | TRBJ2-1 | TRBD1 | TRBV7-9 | TGTGCCAGCAGCTTAGCGTGGGACAGCTACAATGAGCAGTTCTTC | CASSLAWDSYNEQFF
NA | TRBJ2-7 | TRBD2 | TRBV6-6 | TGTGCCAGCAGATTAGCGGGGGGGAAGGGGGACGAGCAGTACTTC | CASRLAGGKGDEQYF
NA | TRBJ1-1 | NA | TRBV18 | TGTGCCAGCTCACCACCGGGACTTAGAGAGACTGAAGCTTTCTTT | CASSPPGLRETEAFF
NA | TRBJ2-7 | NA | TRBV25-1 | TGTGCCAGCAGTGAATTATCTCGGGGACAAAGCACGAGAGAGCAGTACTTC | CASSELSRGQSTREQYF
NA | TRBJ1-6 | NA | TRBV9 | TGTGCCAGCAGCGGAGACTCCTATAATTCACCCCTCCACTTT | CASSGDSYNSPLHF
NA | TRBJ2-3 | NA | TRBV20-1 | TGCAGTGCTACCCCAGGAGATACGCAGTATTTT | CSATPGDTQYF
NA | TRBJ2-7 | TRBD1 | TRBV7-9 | TGTGCCAGCAGCCCGTACAGGGGGTCAGCTTCCTACGAGCAGTACTTC | CASSPYRGSASYEQYF
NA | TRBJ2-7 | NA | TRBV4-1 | TGCGCCAGCAGCCAGCTAAGCACCGGGACATACGAGCAGTACTTC | CASSQLSTGTYEQYF
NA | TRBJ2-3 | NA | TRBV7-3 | TGTGCCAGCAGCTCGCAGGGGAGCACAGATACGCAGTATTTT | CASSSQGSTDTQYF
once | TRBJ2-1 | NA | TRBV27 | TGTGCCAGCAGTTTAGTGGCGCAGGGGTACAATGAGCAGTTCTTC | CASSLVAQGYNEQFF
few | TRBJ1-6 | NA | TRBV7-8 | TGTGCCAGCAGCCATCCCCGGGAATACGGATCACCCCTCCACTTT | CASSHPREYGSPLHF
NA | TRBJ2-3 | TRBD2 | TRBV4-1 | TGCGCCAGCGGCGGGGGGGCGAGCACAGATACGCAGTATTTT | CASGGGASTDTQYF
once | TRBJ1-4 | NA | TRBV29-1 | TGCAGCGTTGAGAGCGGATGGGGGCAGGGTAATGAAAAACTGTTTTTT | CSVESGWGQGNEKLFF
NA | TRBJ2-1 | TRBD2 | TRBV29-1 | TGCAGCGTTGACGGGAGGGTTCAGGCATTCTTC | CSVDGRVQAFF
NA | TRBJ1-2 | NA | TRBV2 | TGTGCCAGCAGCCTCAGGGGTAACTATGGCTACACCTTC | CASSLRGNYGYTF
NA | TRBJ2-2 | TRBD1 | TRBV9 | TGTGCCAGCAGCGTAGAGGGACAGTTCCCGAACACCGGGGAGCTGTTTTTT | CASSVEGQFPNTGELFF
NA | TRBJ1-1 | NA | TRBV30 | TGTGCCTGGAGTGTCCGGTTCAACACTGAAGCTTTCTTT | CAWSVRFNTEAFF
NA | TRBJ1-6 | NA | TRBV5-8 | TGTGCCAGCAGCTCGGTTAACCCTAATTCACCCCTCCACTTT | CASSSVNPNSPLHF
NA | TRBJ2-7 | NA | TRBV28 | TGTGCCAGCAGACGAAGCGGGCTTACTTATACCTACGAGCAGTACTTC | CASRRSGLTYTYEQYF
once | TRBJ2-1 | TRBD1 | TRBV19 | TGTGCCAGTGCAACCGGGACAGGGGGCCATGAGCAGTTCTTC | CASATGTGGHEQFF
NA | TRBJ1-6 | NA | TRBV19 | TGTGCCAGTAGCAGGTCAGGGTATTATTCACCCCTCCACTTT | CASSRSGYYSPLHF
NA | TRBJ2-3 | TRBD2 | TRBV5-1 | TGCGCCAGCAGACTAGCGGGGGTCACAGATACGCAGTATTTT | CASRLAGVTDTQYF
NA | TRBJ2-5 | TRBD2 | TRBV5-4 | TGTGCCAGCAGCGGGGGGACTAGCGGGGCCCAAGAGACCCAGTACTTC | CASSGGTSGAQETQYF
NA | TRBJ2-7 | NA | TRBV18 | TGTGCCAGCTCACCAATGGAGGATGGCGAGCAGTACTTC | CASSPMEDGEQYF
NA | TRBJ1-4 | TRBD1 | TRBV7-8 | TGTGCCAGCAGCCTGGGGACAGGGACTAATGAAAAACTGTTTTTT | CASSLGTGTNEKLFF
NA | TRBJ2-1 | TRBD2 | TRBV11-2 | TGTGCCAGCAGCTTAGGGACTAGAAAGAATGTGGATGAGCAGTTCTTC | CASSLGTRKNVDEQFF
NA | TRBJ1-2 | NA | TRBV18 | TGTGCCAGCTCACCTCAGGGAGGCGGCTACACCTTC | CASSPQGGGYTF
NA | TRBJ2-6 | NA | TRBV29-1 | TGCAGCGTCGCACAGGGTACTGGGGCCAACGTCCTGACTTTC | CSVAQGTGANVLTF
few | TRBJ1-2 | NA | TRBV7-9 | TGTGCCAGCAGCCCCATAAGGGGAGGCTACACCTTC | CASSPIRGGYTF
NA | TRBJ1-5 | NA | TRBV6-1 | TGTGCCAGCAGTGGACGACAGGTGATAAATCAGCCCCAGCATTTT | CASSGRQVINQPQHF
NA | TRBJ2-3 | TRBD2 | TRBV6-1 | TGTGCCAGCAGTGAATTAGCGGGGGACACAGATACGCAGTATTTT | CASSELAGDTDTQYF
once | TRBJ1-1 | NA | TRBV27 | TGTGCCAGCAGTTCTCATTGGACGGGAAAGAACACTGAAGCTTTCTTT | CASSSHWTGKNTEAFF
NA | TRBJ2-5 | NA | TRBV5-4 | TGTGCCAGCAGCTTGGCTGGGACAATGAGGGAGACCCAGTACTTC | CASSLAGTMRETQYF